This paragraph reports one T cell receptor (beta chain). Allocation to cohorts depended on clinical history reported by the participants. This entry comes from a study of blood T cell repertoires in COVID-19. The V end lost 5 bases, the J end lost 5 bases, and 12 bases lay between the germline ends. The CDR3 length is 13 residues. Germline CDR1 reads SEHNR; CDR2 reads FQNEAQ (reference sequence). Generated by immunoSEQ multiplex PCR, the TCRdb table keeps only in-frame clones and is missing some. The table lists 300,000 or so clones, about nine tenths of them singletons. This chain joins TRBV7-9 and TRBJ1-2; D gene ambiguous. Sequenced material: PBMCs or T cells enriched from blood (not recorded which). The sequence was collected from a man between 60 and 70 years old who had recovered from COVID-19. Written as DNA, the CDR3 is TGTGCCAGCAGCATAGATTCCGGGTATGGCTACACCTTC. The encoded protein is CASSIDSGYGYTF.